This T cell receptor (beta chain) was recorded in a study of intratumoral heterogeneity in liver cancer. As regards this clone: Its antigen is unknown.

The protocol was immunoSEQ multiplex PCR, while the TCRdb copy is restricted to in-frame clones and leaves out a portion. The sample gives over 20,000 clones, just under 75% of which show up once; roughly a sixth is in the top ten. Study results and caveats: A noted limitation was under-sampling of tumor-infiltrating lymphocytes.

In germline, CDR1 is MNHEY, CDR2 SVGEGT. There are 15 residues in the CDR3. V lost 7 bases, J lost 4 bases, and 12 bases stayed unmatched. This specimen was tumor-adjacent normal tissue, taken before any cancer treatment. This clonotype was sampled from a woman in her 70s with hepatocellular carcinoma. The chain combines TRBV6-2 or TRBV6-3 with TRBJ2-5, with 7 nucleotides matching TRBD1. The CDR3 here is CASNPYRGTGETQYF. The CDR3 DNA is TGTGCCAGCAACCCCTACAGGGGTACGGGAGAGACCCAGTACTTC.